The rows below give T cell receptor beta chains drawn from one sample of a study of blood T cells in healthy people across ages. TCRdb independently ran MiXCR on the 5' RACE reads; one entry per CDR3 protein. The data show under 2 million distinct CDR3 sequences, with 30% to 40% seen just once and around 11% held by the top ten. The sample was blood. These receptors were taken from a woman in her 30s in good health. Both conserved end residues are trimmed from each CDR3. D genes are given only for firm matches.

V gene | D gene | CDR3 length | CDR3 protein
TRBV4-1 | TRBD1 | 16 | ASSQGTGDLYITYEQY
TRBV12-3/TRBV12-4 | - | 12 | ASSFWGDTDTQY
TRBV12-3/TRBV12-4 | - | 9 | ASSWGLEAF
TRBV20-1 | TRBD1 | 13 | SANPGQGIRDEQF
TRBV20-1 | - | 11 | SARDSGSTEAF
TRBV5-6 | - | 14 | ASSYPHGETNTEAF
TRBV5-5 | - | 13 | ASSIGARLDNEQF
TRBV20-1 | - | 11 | SADWTETYEQY
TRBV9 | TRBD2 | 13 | ASSVGAGEEETQY
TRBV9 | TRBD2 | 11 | ASSAKLANEQF
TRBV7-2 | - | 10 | ASSYLPDTQY
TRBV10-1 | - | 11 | ASSPGVREKLF
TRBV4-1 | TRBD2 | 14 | ASSQDPLTSFDEQF
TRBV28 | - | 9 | ASKENTEAF
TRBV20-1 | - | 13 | SARRSRRAYNEQF
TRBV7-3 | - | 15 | ASSLTPQLGHQETQY
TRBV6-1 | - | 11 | ACRGDRLYEQY
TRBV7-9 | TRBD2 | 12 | ASSPDGGLNEQF
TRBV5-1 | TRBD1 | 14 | ASRDRQGDLNTEAF
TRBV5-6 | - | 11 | ASSAYRYNEQF
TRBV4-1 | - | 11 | ASSHGVNTEAF
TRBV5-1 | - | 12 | ASSHGIAQETQY